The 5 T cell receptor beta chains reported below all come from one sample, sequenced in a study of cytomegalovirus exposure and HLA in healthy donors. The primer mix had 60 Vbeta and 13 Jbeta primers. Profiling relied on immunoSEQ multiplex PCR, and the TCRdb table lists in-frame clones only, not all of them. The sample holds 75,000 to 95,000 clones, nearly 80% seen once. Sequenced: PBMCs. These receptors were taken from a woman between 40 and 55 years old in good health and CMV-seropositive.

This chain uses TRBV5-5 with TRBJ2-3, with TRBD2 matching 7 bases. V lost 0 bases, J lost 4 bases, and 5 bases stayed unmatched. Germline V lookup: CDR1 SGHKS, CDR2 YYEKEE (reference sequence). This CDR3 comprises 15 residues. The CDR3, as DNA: TGTGCCAGCAGCTTGGCCGGGGGGATCGCAGATACGCAGTATTTT. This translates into CASSLAGGIADTQYF.

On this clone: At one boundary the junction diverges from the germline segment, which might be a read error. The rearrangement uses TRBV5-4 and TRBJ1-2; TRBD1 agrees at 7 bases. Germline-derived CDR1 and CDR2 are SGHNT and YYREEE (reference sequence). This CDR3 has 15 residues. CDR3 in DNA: TGTGCCAGCAGCCTCGTCGGGACAGTTACTTCCACCCCCTACTTC. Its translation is CASSLVGTVTSTPYF.

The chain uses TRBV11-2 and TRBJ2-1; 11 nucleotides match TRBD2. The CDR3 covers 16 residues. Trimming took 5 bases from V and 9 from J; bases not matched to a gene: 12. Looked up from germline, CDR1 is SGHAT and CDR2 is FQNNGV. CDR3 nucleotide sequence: TGTGCCAGCAGCGTGACTAGCGGGATCGGGCCCGGTGAGCAGTTCTTC. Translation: CASSVTSGIGPGEQFF.

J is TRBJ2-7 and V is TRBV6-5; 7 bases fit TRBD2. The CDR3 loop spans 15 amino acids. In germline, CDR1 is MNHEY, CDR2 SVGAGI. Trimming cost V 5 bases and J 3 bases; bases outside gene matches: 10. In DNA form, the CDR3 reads TGTGCCAGCAGTCGCTTGGGGGAGGGGCTCTACGAGCAGTACTTC. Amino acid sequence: CASSRLGEGLYEQYF.

This CDR3 is CAIRLAGTTDTQYF. CDR3 DNA sequence: TGTGCCATCAGGCTAGCGGGTACCACAGATACGCAGTATTTT. The rearrangement uses TRBV10-3 and TRBJ2-3; TRBD2 aligns across 8 bases. Germline-derived CDR1 and CDR2 are ENHRY and SYGVKD. After removal of 6 bases from V and 2 bases from J, the junction contained 4 bases not matched to a gene. The CDR3 consists of 14 residues.